The 25 T cell receptor beta chains presented below share a single source sample, sequenced in a study of patients and donors after allogeneic stem cell transplantation. TCRdb re-called the RT-PCR reads with MiXCR, one entry per CDR3 protein. Of 20,000 or so distinct CDR3 sequences listed, around 5.3% were seen once; the top ten hold approximately 40%. The specimen was blood, either unsorted or a sorted T cell fraction (not recorded which). The receptors stem from a human donor who was either an allogeneic HSCT recipient or a stem cell or donor lymphocyte infusion donor (not recorded which). It is not recorded whose cells these are; they may come from a transplant donor.

Ten or more counts support this clonotype. The chain couples TRBV3-1 to TRBJ2-7; 9 bases match TRBD2. This CDR3 has 17 amino acids. The V gene end was trimmed by 0 bases and the J gene end by 2 bases; junction bases not matched to a gene: 8. Germline V gene lookup returns CDR1 LGHDT and CDR2 YNNKEL (reference sequence). The DNA of the CDR3 is TGTGCCAGCAGCCAAGACCCTATAGCGGGAGCGACCTACGAGCAGTACTTC. The encoded protein is CASSQDPIAGATYEQYF.

This clonotype was recorded many times. The J gene is TRBJ2-1, the V gene TRBV3-1; D not certain. The CDR3 is made up of 13 amino acids. Germline CDR1 LGHDT, CDR2 YNNKEL (reference sequence). Trimming left V 1 base short and J 6 bases short, with 7 bases between. DNA for the CDR3: TGTGCCAGCAGCCAAGTAAGCTTCAATGAGCAGTTCTTC. Amino acid sequence: CASSQVSFNEQFF.

There are many counts of this clonotype. The V and J genes are TRBV20-1 and TRBJ2-1; D may be TRBD1 (5 bases). Per germline, CDR1 DFQATT and CDR2 SNEGSKA (reference sequence). This CDR3 contains 15 residues. The V gene lost 1 base and the J gene lost 0 bases, with 10 bases spanning the gap. DNA for the CDR3: TGCAGTGCTAGAGGGTTTCAGGGCTCCTACAATGAGCAGTTCTTC. This translates into CSARGFQGSYNEQFF.

There are many counts of this clonotype. The rearrangement uses TRBV2 and TRBJ2-2; D remains ambiguous. V was cut by 5 bases and J by 3 bases, with 7 bases left in between. This CDR3 is built from 13 residues. Germline assignment: CDR1 SNHLY and CDR2 FYNNEI. The CDR3 sequence: CASSIVDTGELFF. CDR3 DNA sequence: TGTGCCAGCAGTATCGTGGACACCGGGGAGCTGTTTTTT.

This clonotype was found many times. This chain links TRBV3-1 with TRBJ2-5; perhaps TRBD1 as D (5 bases). This CDR3 comprises 15 residues. Trimming pared 1 base from V and 6 bases from J, leaving 15 bases between. The germline CDR1 and CDR2 sequences are LGHDT and YNNKEL (reference sequence). DNA of the CDR3: TGTGCCAGCAGCCAAGTGGGTAGTGGGGCAAAGACCCAGTACTTC. Protein sequence: CASSQVGSGAKTQYF.

This clonotype occurred many times. V is TRBV28 and J is TRBJ2-1; a weak D match, TRBD1 (5 bases). Trimming removed 7 bases at V and 4 bases at J, with 8 bases between. Looked up from germline, CDR1 is MDHEN and CDR2 is SYDVKM. There are 12 residues in the CDR3. The CDR3 DNA is TGTGCCAGCAAGGGGCTGTACAATGAGCAGTTCTTC. The encoded protein is CASKGLYNEQFF.

This clonotype was observed at least ten times. The rearrangement uses TRBV7-6 and TRBJ2-1; TRBD2 matches 8 bases. The length of the CDR3 is 16 residues. In germline, CDR1 is SGHVS, CDR2 FNYEAQ. With 3 bases clipped from V and 1 base from J, the junction kept 5 bases outside the gene matches. CDR3 DNA sequence: TGTGCCAGCAGCTTCTCGAGCGGGAGATCCTACAATGAGCAGTTCTTC. Translation gives CASSFSSGRSYNEQFF. Full variable domain (remainder filled in from reference TRBV7-6 and TRBJ2-1): GAGVSQSPRYKVTKRGQDVALRCDPISGHVSLYWYRQALGQGPEFLTYFNYEAQQDKSGLPNDRFSAERPEGSISTLTIQRTEQRDSAMYRCASSFSSGRSYNEQFFGPGTRLTVL.

This clonotype is labeled medium-sized. The V gene is TRBV9, the J gene TRBJ2-5; D ambiguous. The CDR3 has 14 amino acids. The germline V gene has CDR1 SGDLS and CDR2 YYNGEE. The V and J ends lost 0 bases and 5 bases respectively, with 11 bases between them. The CDR3 nucleotides read TGTGCCAGCAGCGTAGGTGGGAATCGGGAGACCCAGTACTTC. Encoded protein: CASSVGGNRETQYF.

This clonotype was seen many times. The chain carries TRBV27 and TRBJ2-2; a weak D match, TRBD2 (6 bases). The germline V and J ends were trimmed by 8 bases and 6 bases, with 19 bases remaining between them. CDR1 is MNHEY, CDR2 SMNVEV, per germline (reference sequence). This CDR3 is built from 15 residues. In DNA, the CDR3 is TGTGCCAGCGGGCTGAACGGGAGATCTTCCGGGGAGCTGTTTTTT. Its translation: CASGLNGRSSGELFF.

The sample holds many counts of this clonotype. CDR3 protein: CSARAGGHGYTF. As DNA, the CDR3 is TGCAGTGCTAGGGCGGGGGGCCATGGCTACACCTTC. The chain couples TRBV20-1 to TRBJ1-2; tentatively, D is TRBD1 (6 bases). This CDR3 is built from 12 residues. The germline CDR1 and CDR2 sequences are DFQATT and SNEGSKA (reference sequence). Between the trimmed V and J ends, which lost 3 bases and 6 bases, there was a span of 11 bases.

This clonotype was observed at least ten times. This chain connects TRBV20-1 to TRBJ1-6; possible D gene TRBD1, 6 bases. This CDR3 is 16 amino acids long. Germline CDR1 reads DFQATT; CDR2 reads SNEGSKA (reference sequence). The V end was cut by 2 bases, the J end by 6 bases, with 17 bases between. The CDR3 sequence: CSARPSGGRSNSPLHF. CDR3 DNA sequence: TGCAGTGCTAGACCGAGTGGGGGGCGTAGTAATTCACCCCTCCACTTT.

This clonotype was seen at least ten times. The rearrangement links TRBV11-3 to TRBJ2-7, with D uncertain. The V gene's germline CDR1 is SGHNT and CDR2 YENEEA. The CDR3 totals 12 residues. Trimming stripped 5 bases from V and 3 bases from J, with 8 bases between. The CDR3 nucleotides read TGTGCCAGCAGCCCCAGGAGCTACGAGCAGTACTTC. This sequence encodes CASSPRSYEQYF.

This clonotype was detected many times. V gene TRBV15 combines with J gene TRBJ1-1; D call uncertain. The germline V and J ends were trimmed by 5 bases and 5 bases, with 12 bases remaining between them. This CDR3 has 13 residues. Germline values: CDR1 LNHNV, CDR2 YYDKDF (reference sequence). This chain's CDR3 is CATSAPWGTEAFF. The CDR3 coding sequence is TGTGCCACCAGCGCCCCGTGGGGAACTGAAGCTTTCTTT.

In its sample, this clonotype was seen many times. This chain joins TRBV7-2 and TRBJ1-6; no clear D gene. The CDR3 is 13 residues long. Germline V gene sequence: CDR1 SGHTA, CDR2 FQGNSA. V was clipped by 3 bases and J by 4 bases, with 4 bases between them. Here the CDR3 DNA reads TGTGCCAGCAGCTTCGTATATAATTCACCCCTCCACTTT. This gives the protein CASSFVYNSPLHF.

The genes are TRBV18 and TRBJ1-5; D unresolved. CDR1 is KGHSH, CDR2 LQKENI, per germline. This CDR3 spans 14 amino acids. V was trimmed by 3 bases and J by 0 bases, leaving 6 bases between them. The chain's CDR3 is CASSPTHSNQPQHF. Written as DNA, the CDR3 is TGTGCCAGCTCACCGACACATAGCAATCAGCCCCAGCATTTT.

The sample holds many counts of this clonotype. The chain couples TRBV2 to TRBJ2-3; 8 nucleotides match TRBD1. The CDR3 is made up of 14 amino acids. Trimming took 7 bases from V and 5 from J; bases not matched to a gene: 8. CDR1 and CDR2 from the germline V gene are SNHLY and FYNNEI. The CDR3 region has the DNA TGTGCCAGCATCCGGACAGGGCTAGGAGATACGCAGTATTTT. This gives the protein CASIRTGLGDTQYF.

By sample fraction, this clonotype is medium-sized. The chain combines TRBV24-1 with TRBJ1-2; D may be TRBD1 (5 bases). Trimming shortened V by 8 bases and J by 4 bases, and 16 bases separated the two germline ends. The germline CDR1 and CDR2 sequences are KGHDR and SFDVKD. The CDR3 covers 14 residues. The DNA for the CDR3 is TGTGCCACCATTGAGAGGGAGGGACGCTATGGCTACACCTTC. It yields the protein CATIEREGRYGYTF.

The rearrangement links TRBV20-1 to TRBJ1-6, with 9 bases matching TRBD1. V shed 3 bases and J 4 bases; nucleotides not matched to a gene: 10. From germline, CDR1 is DFQATT and CDR2 SNEGSKA (reference sequence). CDR3 length equals 17 residues. The CDR3 sequence: CSASDGTGSLYNSPLHF. CDR3 coding DNA: TGCAGTGCTAGCGACGGGACAGGGAGTCTGTATAATTCACCCCTCCACTTT.

This clonotype showed up just a few times. The gene calls are TRBV19 and TRBJ1-1; 7 bases map to TRBD1. The CDR3 runs 13 residues. Germline V gene data show CDR1 as LNHDA and CDR2 as SQIVND (reference sequence). V shed 6 bases and J 4 bases; nucleotides not matched to a gene: 5. CDR3 DNA sequence: TGTGCCAGTAGCCGACAGGGTGCCACTGAAGCTTTCTTT. Translation gives CASSRQGATEAFF.

This clonotype was observed at least ten times. The CDR3 is CASRTTGGSEKLFF. CDR3 DNA: TGTGCCAGCAGAACGACAGGGGGCAGCGAAAAACTGTTTTTT. J is TRBJ1-4 and V is TRBV28; TRBD1 agrees at 10 bases. Germline V gene lookup returns CDR1 MDHEN and CDR2 SYDVKM. With V trimmed by 6 bases and J by 8 bases, 6 bases remained unmatched. The CDR3 has 14 residues.

The V and J genes are TRBV24-1 and TRBJ2-1; maybe TRBD1 (6 bases). The V and J ends lost 4 bases and 4 bases respectively, with 16 bases between them. This CDR3 comprises 16 residues. Germline values: CDR1 KGHDR, CDR2 SFDVKD. The CDR3 sequence is CATSDPQGMGYNEQFF. The CDR3 DNA sequence: TGTGCCACCAGTGACCCCCAGGGGATGGGGTACAATGAGCAGTTCTTC.

This clonotype was observed at least ten times. The rearrangement links TRBV19 to TRBJ1-6; perhaps TRBD1 as D (6 bases). Germline V gene lookup returns CDR1 LNHDA and CDR2 SQIVND (reference sequence). The germline V and J ends were trimmed by 10 bases and 2 bases, with 15 bases remaining between them. CDR3 size: 15 residues. The CDR3 is CATRRGQAYNSPLHF. The CDR3 coding sequence is TGTGCCACCCGGCGGGGGCAGGCCTATAATTCACCCCTCCACTTT.

This clonotype has more than one count but fewer than ten. The chain couples TRBV27 to TRBJ2-3, with D unresolved. The CDR3 is made up of 15 amino acids. Germline CDR1 reads MNHEY; CDR2 reads SMNVEV (reference sequence). The ends were cut back, 2 bases at V and 4 bases at J, with 13 bases in the middle. The CDR3 protein is CASSLGSRPPDTQYF. CDR3 bases: TGTGCCAGCAGTTTAGGCAGTCGGCCCCCAGATACGCAGTATTTT.

The chain recombines TRBV20-1 with TRBJ1-4; no definite D call. The CDR3 is made up of 12 amino acids. V dropped 5 bases and J dropped 8 bases, with 12 bases sitting between them. The germline V gene encodes CDR1 DFQATT and CDR2 SNEGSKA (reference sequence). CDR3 loop: CSAEDSSEKLFF. The CDR3 DNA reads as TGCAGTGCTGAGGACTCCTCGGAAAAACTGTTTTTT.

This clonotype has ten or more counts. The rearrangement joins TRBV6-1 to TRBJ1-5; D gene unclear. Trimming removed 2 bases from V and 6 bases from J, with 5 bases in between. This CDR3 contains 12 residues. Germline loops: CDR1 MNHNS, CDR2 SASEGT. The chain's CDR3 is CASSERAQPQHF. In DNA, the CDR3 is TGTGCCAGCAGTGAAAGAGCTCAGCCCCAGCATTTT.